Each of the 32 T cell receptor beta chains below was sequenced from the same sample in a study of blood T cell repertoires in COVID-19 (TCRdb year 2020). The protocol used for the library was the immunoSEQ multiplex PCR assay. What TCRdb holds here is the immuneACCESS table cut down to in-frame rearrangements. Part of the clones is not present; checked against another copy, under half of the missing clones reflect an unresolved V gene, and the others are unexplained. Within this sample are tens of thousands of clones, with roughly nine tenths of them counted one time only. The leading ten clones occupy around 0.34% of the sample. Material for sequencing was peripheral blood. Receptors were obtained from a man aged 50-59 years with COVID-19, enrolled during active disease.

This clone was detected only once. This chain joins TRBV30 and TRBJ1-2; 9 positions agree with TRBD1. The V segment lost 7 bases and the J segment 1 base; nucleotides outside the gene matches: 10. Germline lookup yields CDR1 GTSNPN and CDR2 SVGIG (reference sequence). The CDR3 has 15 amino acids. CDR3 sequence: CALFRDRAYNYGYTF. The CDR3 nucleotides are TGTGCCTTATTTCGGGACAGGGCTTATAACTATGGCTACACCTTC.

The sample holds one count of this clone. V usage is TRBV5-4 and J usage is TRBJ2-1; 12 nucleotides line up with TRBD2. CDR1 SGHNT and CDR2 YYREEE come from the germline V gene (reference sequence). After removal of 1 base from V and 8 bases from J, the junction contained 7 bases not matched to a gene. The CDR3 has 16 residues. The CDR3 loop reads CASSLLLAGGRDEQFF. The CDR3 nucleotides read TGTGCCAGCAGCTTGCTGCTAGCGGGAGGGAGGGATGAGCAGTTCTTC.

J is TRBJ1-6 and V is TRBV4-3; D is perhaps TRBD1 (6 bases). V lost 1 base and J lost 14, with 21 bases in between. Germline values: CDR1 LGHNA, CDR2 YSLEER. The CDR3 is 16 residues long. The CDR3 DNA reads TGCGCCAGCAGCCAAGTATCGAGCAGGGGCGGGAGGGCCCTCCACTTT. Residues: CASSQVSSRGGRALHF.

This clone was counted a single time. As DNA, the CDR3 is TGTGCCAGCCAGTTGGAGACAGGGACTAATCAGCCCCAGCATTTT. The encoded protein is CASQLETGTNQPQHF. The rearrangement links TRBV5-8 to TRBJ1-5; 7 bases match TRBD1. Germline-derived CDR1 and CDR2 are SGHTS and YDEGEE. J lost 4 bases, V lost 7 bases, and 11 bases had no gene match. The CDR3 has 15 amino acids.

The rearrangement uses TRBV7-3 and TRBJ1-1; D gene unclear. The germline V and J ends were trimmed by 5 bases and 4 bases, with 17 bases remaining between them. The CDR3 is 15 amino acids. CDR1 and CDR2 from the germline V gene are SGHTA and FQGTGA. The CDR3 loop reads CASSPSGIWATEAFF. CDR3 nucleotide sequence: TGTGCCAGCAGCCCCTCGGGGATTTGGGCCACTGAAGCTTTCTTT.

The V gene is TRBV2, the J gene TRBJ2-3; D uncertain. V lost 4 bases and J lost 2, with 10 bases in between. The CDR3 contains 14 residues. Germline values: CDR1 SNHLY, CDR2 FYNNEI. Here the CDR3 reads CASSAAEFTDTQYF. The CDR3 nucleotides read TGTGCCAGCAGTGCCGCGGAATTCACAGATACGCAGTATTTT.

This chain joins TRBV28 and TRBJ2-5, with a possible D match to TRBD1 (6 bases). V was pared by 5 bases and J by 0 bases, with 10 bases between. The length of the CDR3 is 14 residues. Germline lookup yields CDR1 MDHEN and CDR2 SYDVKM. The CDR3 DNA is TGTGCCAGCAGTCCTCAGGGGTACCAAGAGACCCAGTACTTC. It translates to CASSPQGYQETQYF.

This clone has just one count. The genes are TRBV11-2 and TRBJ1-2, with D perhaps TRBD1 (5 bases). CDR1 is SGHAT, CDR2 FQNNGV, per germline. Trimming pared 3 bases from V and 1 base from J, leaving 6 bases between. This CDR3 contains 13 residues. CDR3 nucleotide sequence: TGTGCCAGCAGCTTTCAGGGTAACTATGGCTACACCTTC. This sequence encodes CASSFQGNYGYTF.

The chain uses TRBV28 and TRBJ2-3; D call uncertain. Trimming stripped 5 bases from V and 3 bases from J, with 6 bases between. The CDR3 consists of 12 residues. Germline values: CDR1 MDHEN, CDR2 SYDVKM. Here the CDR3 reads CASSLVTDTQYF. As DNA, the CDR3 is TGTGCCAGCAGTCTCGTAACAGATACGCAGTATTTT.

This rearrangement joins TRBV7-9 to TRBJ1-5; perhaps TRBD1 as D (5 bases). Looked up from germline, CDR1 is SEHNR and CDR2 is FQNEAQ (reference sequence). The CDR3 is 13 amino acids. The V end was cut by 1 base, the J end by 4 bases, with 5 bases between. The CDR3 bases are TGTGCCAGCAGCTTAGGGACAAATCAGCCCCAGCATTTT. It encodes CASSLGTNQPQHF.

V is TRBV7-2 and J is TRBJ1-1; tentative D call: TRBD1 (5 bases). The CDR3 consists of 14 residues. V was shortened by 2 bases and J by 7 bases, with 14 bases between the two germline ends. Germline V gene sequence: CDR1 SGHTA, CDR2 FQGNSA. The CDR3 bases are TGTGCCAGCAGCTTATCCCAGGGATTCAGTGAAGCTTTCTTT. Translating gives CASSLSQGFSEAFF. Full variable domain (rest looked up from reference TRBV7-2 and TRBJ1-1): GAGVSQSPSNKVTEKGKDVELRCDPISGHTALYWYRQSLGQGLEFLIYFQGNSAPDKSGLPSDRFSAERTGGSVSTLTIQRTQQEDSAVYLCASSLSQGFSEAFFGQGTRLTVV.

The chain combines TRBV7-9 with TRBJ1-6, with D hard to call. V was clipped by 5 bases and J by 7 bases, with 6 bases between them. Germline CDR1 SEHNR, CDR2 FQNEAQ (reference sequence). The CDR3 is 12 amino acids. CDR3 DNA: TGTGCCAGCAGCCCCAGGAATTCACCCCTCCACTTT. Its protein is CASSPRNSPLHF.

The gene calls are TRBV28 and TRBJ2-5; 11 bases line up with TRBD1. V trimming: 4 bases; J trimming: 3 bases; junction bases outside the gene matches: 1. CDR1 MDHEN and CDR2 SYDVKM come from the germline V gene. This CDR3 is 14 amino acids long. The DNA for the CDR3 is TGTGCCAGCAGTTGGGACAGGGGGAAAGAGACCCAGTACTTC. It yields the protein CASSWDRGKETQYF.

The chain carries TRBV4-1 and TRBJ2-1; 7 nucleotides agree with TRBD2. Germline V lookup: CDR1 MGHRA, CDR2 YSYEKL. J was trimmed by 4 bases and V by 1 base; bases with no gene match: 4. CDR3 length: 15 residues. DNA for the CDR3: TGCGCCAGCAGCCAAGCCCCGGGAGGTTACAATGAGCAGTTCTTC. This translates into CASSQAPGGYNEQFF.

The rearrangement uses TRBV3-1 (or the pseudogene TRBV3-2) and TRBJ2-3; perhaps TRBD2 as D (6 bases). Trimming removed 3 bases at V and 6 bases at J, with 13 bases between. Germline assignment: CDR1 LGHDT and CDR2 YNNKEL (reference sequence). This CDR3 is 14 amino acids long. CDR3: CASSQGGTVDTQYF. The CDR3 nucleotides read TGTGCCAGCAGCCAGGGCGGGACTGTGGATACGCAGTATTTT.

This clone came up once. This sequence joins TRBV7-9 and TRBJ2-1; 12 bases align to TRBD1. CDR3 length equals 15 residues. CDR1 and CDR2 from the germline V gene are SEHNR and FQNEAQ (reference sequence). J lost 8 bases, V lost 5 bases, and 7 bases had no gene match. CDR3 sequence reads: CASSQPRDRGHEQFF. The CDR3 DNA reads as TGTGCCAGCAGCCAGCCCCGGGACAGGGGGCATGAGCAGTTCTTC.

The gene calls are TRBV29-1 and TRBJ2-2, with D perhaps matching TRBD1 (6 bases). The CDR3 has 13 amino acids. V was trimmed by 6 bases and J by 3 bases, leaving 11 bases between them. CDR1 is SQVTM and CDR2 is ANQGSEA in the germline V gene. This chain's CDR3 is CSVPGTYTGELFF. Written as DNA, the CDR3 is TGCAGCGTCCCCGGGACATACACCGGGGAGCTGTTTTTT.

This clone was counted only a few times. The chain recombines TRBV28 with TRBJ2-7, with a possible D match to TRBD1 (6 bases). CDR1 and CDR2 (germline): MDHEN, SYDVKM. Deletions cut 10 bases from V and 0 bases from J, with 13 bases between. This CDR3 spans 13 amino acids. The CDR3 loop reads CATKDSTSYEQYF. CDR3 nucleotides: TGTGCCACAAAGGACAGCACCTCCTACGAGCAGTACTTC.

Only one count was recorded for this clone. The rearrangement uses TRBV11-2 and TRBJ1-1; TRBD1 aligns across 8 bases. CDR1 and CDR2 (germline): SGHAT, FQNNGV. V lost 7 bases, J lost 5 bases, and 15 bases stayed unmatched. There are 16 residues in the CDR3. This CDR3 reads CASTAERTGRLTEAFF. The CDR3 nucleotides read TGTGCCAGCACCGCAGAGAGGACAGGGAGGTTGACTGAAGCTTTCTTT.

The V gene is TRBV6-5, the J gene TRBJ1-3, with a possible D match to TRBD1 (6 bases). The CDR3 loop spans 15 amino acids. V was trimmed by 5 bases and J by 1 base, leaving 12 bases between them. Germline loops: CDR1 MNHEY, CDR2 SVGAGI. The CDR3 nucleotides read TGTGCCAGCAGTCAAACAGGGTCTTCTGGAAACACCATATATTTT. Encoded protein: CASSQTGSSGNTIYF.

This chain connects TRBV7-9 to TRBJ1-1; D not resolved. The CDR3 length is 17 residues. V dropped 2 bases and J dropped 0 bases, with 16 bases sitting between them. Germline V gives CDR1 SEHNR, CDR2 FQNEAQ (reference sequence). CDR3 coding DNA: TGTGCCAGCAGCTTATGGGCTCTTTCAGGCATGAACACTGAAGCTTTCTTT. Translating gives CASSLWALSGMNTEAFF. The variable domain in full, with the rest retrieved from reference TRBV7-9 and TRBJ1-1, is DTGVSQNPRHKITKRGQNVTFRCDPISEHNRLYWYRQTLGQGPEFLTYFQNEAQLEKSRLLSDRFSAERPKGSFSTLEIQRTEQGDSAMYLCASSLWALSGMNTEAFFGQGTRLTVV.

The chain recombines TRBV7-2 with TRBJ2-3; no clear D gene. Germline V CDR1 and CDR2: SGHTA, FQGNSA. The length of the CDR3 is 12 residues. V was cut by 4 bases and J by 4 bases, with 6 bases left in between. This CDR3 is CASSSVADTQYF. As DNA, the CDR3 is TGTGCCAGCAGCTCCGTTGCAGATACGCAGTATTTT. Combining the CDR3 with reference TRBV7-2 and TRBJ2-3 gives the whole variable domain GAGVSQSPSNKVTEKGKDVELRCDPISGHTALYWYRQSLGQGLEFLIYFQGNSAPDKSGLPSDRFSAERTGGSVSTLTIQRTQQEDSAVYLCASSSVADTQYFGPGTRLTVL.

The chain is built from TRBV11-3 and TRBJ2-1; TRBD2 matches 9 bases. Germline loops: CDR1 SGHNT, CDR2 YENEEA. Trimming removed 5 bases from V and 10 bases from J; junction bases left unmatched: 15. The CDR3 has 16 residues. CDR3 nucleotide sequence: TGTGCCAGCAGCCGACTTGGGACTAGCAGTATCGACGAGCAGTTCTTC. Protein product: CASSRLGTSSIDEQFF.

The chain couples TRBV21-1 to TRBJ2-1; the table's D call TRBD2 went unverified against the DNA. TRBV21-1 represents a pseudogene. This CDR3 is 14 amino acids long. CDR3 nucleotide sequence: TGTGCCAGCAGCAAATGGGAGGGCTACAATGAGCAGTTCTTC. This sequence encodes CASSKWEGYNEQFF.

The count of this clone is one. The rearrangement joins TRBV7-6 to TRBJ1-1; TRBD1 matches at 8 bases. Germline lookup yields CDR1 SGHVS and CDR2 FNYEAQ. V lost 4 bases and J lost 8; bases outside the gene matches: 6. This CDR3 is 13 amino acids long. This CDR3 is CASSSVRDREAFF. The DNA of the CDR3 is TGTGCCAGCAGCTCTGTCCGGGACAGGGAAGCTTTCTTT.

The V call is TRBV27, the J call TRBJ1-4; D is unclear. V dropped 6 bases and J dropped 2 bases, with 16 bases sitting between them. The germline V gene has CDR1 MNHEY and CDR2 SMNVEV (reference sequence). The CDR3 is 16 residues long. This chain's CDR3 is CASRSLGAGTNEKLFF. The CDR3 nucleotides are TGTGCCAGCAGGAGTCTGGGAGCCGGGACTAATGAAAAACTGTTTTTT.

This clone showed up just once. The CDR3 DNA sequence: TGTGCCAGCATATCGAGGGTCCAGCGGGAGGCCTCAGATACGCAGTATTTT. Translation gives CASISRVQREASDTQYF. V usage is TRBV21-1 and J usage is TRBJ2-3; TRBD2, the D gene given by the table, was not confirmed from the DNA. TRBV21-1 is deemed a pseudogene. This CDR3 comprises 17 residues.

The chain has TRBV12-3 or TRBV12-4 and TRBJ1-1, with D uncertain. Trimming removed 5 bases at V and 0 bases at J, with 7 bases between. The CDR3 extends over 13 amino acids. CDR3 nucleotides: TGTGCCAGCAGTCTCCGTATGAACACTGAAGCTTTCTTT. As protein: CASSLRMNTEAFF.

V gene TRBV5-1 combines with J gene TRBJ1-1; D may be TRBD1 (5 bases). There are 17 residues in the CDR3. V lost 4 bases and J lost 4, with 23 bases in between. CDR1 SGHRS and CDR2 YFSETQ come from the germline V gene. CDR3 amino acids: CASSPYGAGGLVTEAFF. CDR3 sequence (DNA): TGCGCCAGCAGCCCATATGGAGCCGGGGGATTGGTCACTGAAGCTTTCTTT.

The gene calls are TRBV2 and TRBJ2-5; 11 nucleotides align to TRBD1. The CDR3 has 14 amino acids. CDR1 and CDR2 from the germline V gene are SNHLY and FYNNEI. Losses at the gene ends were 5 bases for V and 2 bases for J; bases not matched to a gene: 1. Here the CDR3 reads CASSRDRGQETQYF. CDR3 nucleotide sequence: TGTGCCAGCAGTAGGGACAGGGGGCAAGAGACCCAGTACTTC.

This clone showed up just once. This chain joins TRBV9 and TRBJ2-5, with 7 positions matching TRBD2. Germline values: CDR1 SGDLS, CDR2 YYNGEE. The V segment lost 0 bases and the J segment 5 bases; nucleotides outside the gene matches: 7. The CDR3 runs 15 residues. The CDR3 DNA reads TGTGCCAGCAGCGTAGCCGCGGGAGTGGTGGAGACCCAGTACTTC. Its protein is CASSVAAGVVETQYF.

This chain uses TRBV4-1 with TRBJ1-6, with 7 bases fitting TRBD1. Trimming removed 6 bases from V and 1 base from J; junction bases left unmatched: 6. Germline assignment: CDR1 MGHRA and CDR2 YSYEKL. This CDR3 is built from 16 residues. CDR3 sequence reads: CASRDLQGSYNSPLHF. CDR3 DNA: TGCGCCAGCAGAGACCTACAGGGGTCCTATAATTCACCCCTCCACTTT.